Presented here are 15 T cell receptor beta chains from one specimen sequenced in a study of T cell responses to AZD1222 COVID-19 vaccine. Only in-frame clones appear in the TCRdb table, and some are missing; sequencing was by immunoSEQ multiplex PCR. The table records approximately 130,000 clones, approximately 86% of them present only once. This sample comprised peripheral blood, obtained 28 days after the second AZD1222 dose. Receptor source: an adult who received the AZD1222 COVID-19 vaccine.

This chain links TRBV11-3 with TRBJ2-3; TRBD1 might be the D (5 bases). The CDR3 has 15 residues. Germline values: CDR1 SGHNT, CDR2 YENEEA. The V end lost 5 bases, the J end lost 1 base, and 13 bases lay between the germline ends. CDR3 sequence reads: CASSPPPQGTDTQYF. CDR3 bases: TGTGCCAGCAGCCCCCCGCCACAGGGCACAGATACGCAGTATTTT.

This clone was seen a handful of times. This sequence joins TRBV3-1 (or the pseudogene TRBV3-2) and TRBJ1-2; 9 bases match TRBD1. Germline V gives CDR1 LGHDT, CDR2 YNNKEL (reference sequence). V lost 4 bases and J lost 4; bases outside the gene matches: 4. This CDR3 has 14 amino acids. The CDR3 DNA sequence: TGTGCCAGCAGCCCCGGGACAGGGCGCTATGGCTACACCTTC. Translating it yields CASSPGTGRYGYTF.

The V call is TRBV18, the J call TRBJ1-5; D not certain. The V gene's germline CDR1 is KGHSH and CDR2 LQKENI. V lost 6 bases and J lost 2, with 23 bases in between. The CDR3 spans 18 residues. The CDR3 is CASSLLMRGTGGNQPQHF. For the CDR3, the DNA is TGTGCCAGCTCTCTGCTGATGCGGGGAACTGGGGGCAATCAGCCCCAGCATTTT.

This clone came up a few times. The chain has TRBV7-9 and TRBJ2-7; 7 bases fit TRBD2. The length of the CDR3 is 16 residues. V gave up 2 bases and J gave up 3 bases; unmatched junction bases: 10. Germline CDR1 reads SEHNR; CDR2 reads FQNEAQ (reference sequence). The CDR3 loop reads CASSLSLAVLSYEQYF. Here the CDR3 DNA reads TGTGCCAGCAGCTTAAGCCTAGCGGTCCTCAGCTACGAGCAGTACTTC.

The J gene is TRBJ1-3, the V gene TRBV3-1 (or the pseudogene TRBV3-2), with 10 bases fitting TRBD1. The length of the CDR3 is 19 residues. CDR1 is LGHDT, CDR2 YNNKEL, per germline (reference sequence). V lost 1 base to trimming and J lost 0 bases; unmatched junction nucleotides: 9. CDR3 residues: CASSQVRDRGRSSGNTIYF. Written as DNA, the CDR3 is TGTGCCAGCAGCCAAGTCCGGGACAGGGGACGGAGCTCTGGAAACACCATATATTTT.

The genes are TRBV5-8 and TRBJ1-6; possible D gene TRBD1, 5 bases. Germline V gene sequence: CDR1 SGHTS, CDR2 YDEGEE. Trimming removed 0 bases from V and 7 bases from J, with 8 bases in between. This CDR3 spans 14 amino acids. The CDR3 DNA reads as TGTGCCAGCAGCTTGGGTGGGGGAAATTCACCCCTCCACTTT. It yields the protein CASSLGGGNSPLHF.

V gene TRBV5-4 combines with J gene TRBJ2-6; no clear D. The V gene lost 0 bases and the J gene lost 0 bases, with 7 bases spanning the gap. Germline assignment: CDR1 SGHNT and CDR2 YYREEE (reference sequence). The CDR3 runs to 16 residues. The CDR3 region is CASSLVDTSGANVLTF. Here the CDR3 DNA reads TGTGCCAGCAGCTTGGTTGACACCTCTGGGGCCAACGTCCTGACTTTC. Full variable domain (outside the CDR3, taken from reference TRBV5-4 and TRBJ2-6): ETGVTQSPTHLIKTRGQQVTLRCSSQSGHNTVSWYQQALGQGPQFIFQYYREEENGRGNFPPRFSGLQFPNYSSELNVNALELDDSALYLCASSLVDTSGANVLTFGAGSRLTVL.

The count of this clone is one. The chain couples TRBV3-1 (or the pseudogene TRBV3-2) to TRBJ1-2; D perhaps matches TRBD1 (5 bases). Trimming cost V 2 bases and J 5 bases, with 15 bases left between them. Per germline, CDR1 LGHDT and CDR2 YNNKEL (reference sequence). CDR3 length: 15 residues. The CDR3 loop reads CASSQPIGEAYGYTF. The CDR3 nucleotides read TGTGCCAGCAGCCAACCAATAGGGGAGGCTTATGGCTACACCTTC.

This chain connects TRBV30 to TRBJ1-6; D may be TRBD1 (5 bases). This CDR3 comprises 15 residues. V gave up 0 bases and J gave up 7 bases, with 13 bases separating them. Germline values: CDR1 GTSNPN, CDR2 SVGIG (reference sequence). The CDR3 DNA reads TGTGCCTGGAGTGTAGGGACCCCCGGGAATTCACCCCTCCACTTT. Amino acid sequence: CAWSVGTPGNSPLHF.

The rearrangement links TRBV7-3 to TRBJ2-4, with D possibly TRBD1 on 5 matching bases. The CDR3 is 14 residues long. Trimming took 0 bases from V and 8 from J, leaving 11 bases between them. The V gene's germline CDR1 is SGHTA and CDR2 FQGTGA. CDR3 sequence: CASSLTGPVDIQYF. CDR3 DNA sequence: TGTGCCAGCAGCTTAACGGGGCCTGTCGACATTCAGTACTTC.

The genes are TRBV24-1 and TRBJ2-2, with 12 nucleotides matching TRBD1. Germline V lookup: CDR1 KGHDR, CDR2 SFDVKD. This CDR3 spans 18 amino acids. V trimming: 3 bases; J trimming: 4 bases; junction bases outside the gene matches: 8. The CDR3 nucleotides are TGTGCCACCAGTGATACGTCCGGGACAGGGGGCACCACCGGGGAGCTGTTTTTT. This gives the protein CATSDTSGTGGTTGELFF.

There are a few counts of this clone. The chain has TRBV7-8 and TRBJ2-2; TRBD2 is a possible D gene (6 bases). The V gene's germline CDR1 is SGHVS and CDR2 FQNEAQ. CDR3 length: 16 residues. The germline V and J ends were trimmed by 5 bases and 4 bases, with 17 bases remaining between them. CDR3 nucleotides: TGTGCCAGCAGCCAGACGTTCGGGACTCCCACCGGGGAGCTGTTTTTT. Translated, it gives CASSQTFGTPTGELFF.

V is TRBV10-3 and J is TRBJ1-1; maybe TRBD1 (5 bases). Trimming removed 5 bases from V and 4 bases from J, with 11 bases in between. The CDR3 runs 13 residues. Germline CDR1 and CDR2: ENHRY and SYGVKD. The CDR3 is CAISRTTGTEAFF. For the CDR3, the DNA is TGTGCCATCAGTCGGACTACAGGCACTGAAGCTTTCTTT.

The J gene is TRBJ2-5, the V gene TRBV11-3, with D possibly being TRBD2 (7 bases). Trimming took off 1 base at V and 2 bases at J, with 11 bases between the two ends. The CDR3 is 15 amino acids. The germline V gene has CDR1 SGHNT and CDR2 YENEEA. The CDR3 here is CASSLGGGDQETQYF. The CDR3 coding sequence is TGTGCCAGCAGCTTAGGAGGGGGGGATCAAGAGACCCAGTACTTC.

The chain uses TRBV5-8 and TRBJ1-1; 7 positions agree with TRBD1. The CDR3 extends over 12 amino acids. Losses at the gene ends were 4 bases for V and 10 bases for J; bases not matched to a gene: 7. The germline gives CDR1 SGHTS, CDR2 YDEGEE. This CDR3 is CASSNTGAVAFF. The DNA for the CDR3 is TGTGCCAGCAGCAACACAGGGGCAGTAGCTTTCTTT.